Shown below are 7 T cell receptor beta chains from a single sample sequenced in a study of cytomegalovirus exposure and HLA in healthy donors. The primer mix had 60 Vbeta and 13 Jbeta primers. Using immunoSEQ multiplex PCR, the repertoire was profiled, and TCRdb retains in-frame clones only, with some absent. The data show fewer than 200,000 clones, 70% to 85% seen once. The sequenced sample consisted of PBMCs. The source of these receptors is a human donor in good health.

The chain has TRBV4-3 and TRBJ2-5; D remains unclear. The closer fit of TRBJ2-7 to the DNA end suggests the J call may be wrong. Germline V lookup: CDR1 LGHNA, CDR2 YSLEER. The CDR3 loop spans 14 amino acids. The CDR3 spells CASSQGVEDYEQYF. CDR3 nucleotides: TGCGCCAGCAGCCAAGGGGTGGAAGACTACGAGCAGTACTTC.

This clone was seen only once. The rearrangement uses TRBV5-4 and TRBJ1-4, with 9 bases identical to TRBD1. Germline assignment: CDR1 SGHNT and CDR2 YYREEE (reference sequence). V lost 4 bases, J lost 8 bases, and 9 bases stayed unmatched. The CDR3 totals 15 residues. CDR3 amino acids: CASSPEGTGTEKLFF. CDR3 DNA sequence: TGTGCCAGCAGCCCGGAGGGGACAGGGACCGAAAAACTGTTTTTT.

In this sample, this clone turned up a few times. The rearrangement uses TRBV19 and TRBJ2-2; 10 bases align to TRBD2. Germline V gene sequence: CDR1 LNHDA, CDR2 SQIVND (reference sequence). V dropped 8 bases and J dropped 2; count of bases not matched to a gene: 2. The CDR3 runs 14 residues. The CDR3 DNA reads TGTGCCAGTTTACTAGCGGGAAACACCGGGGAGCTGTTTTTT. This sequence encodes CASLLAGNTGELFF. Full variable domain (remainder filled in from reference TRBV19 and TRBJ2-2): DGGITQSPKYLFRKEGQNVTLSCEQNLNHDAMYWYRQDPGQGLRLIYYSQIVNDFQKGDIAEGYSVSREKKESFPLTVTSAQKNPTAFYLCASLLAGNTGELFFGEGSRLTVL.

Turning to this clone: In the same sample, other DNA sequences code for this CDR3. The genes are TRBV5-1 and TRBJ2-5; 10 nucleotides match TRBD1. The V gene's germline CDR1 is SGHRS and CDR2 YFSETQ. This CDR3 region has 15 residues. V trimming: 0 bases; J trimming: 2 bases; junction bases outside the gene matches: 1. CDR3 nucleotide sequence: TGCGCCAGCAGCTTGGGGACAGGGGGGCAAGAGACCCAGTACTTC. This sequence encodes CASSLGTGGQETQYF.

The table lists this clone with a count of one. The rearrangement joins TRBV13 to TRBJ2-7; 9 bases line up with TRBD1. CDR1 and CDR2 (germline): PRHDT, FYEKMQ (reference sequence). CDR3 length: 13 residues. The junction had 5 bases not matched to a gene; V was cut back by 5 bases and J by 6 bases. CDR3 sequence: CASSQLTGGEQYF. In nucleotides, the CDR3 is TGTGCCAGCAGCCAACTGACAGGGGGCGAGCAGTACTTC.

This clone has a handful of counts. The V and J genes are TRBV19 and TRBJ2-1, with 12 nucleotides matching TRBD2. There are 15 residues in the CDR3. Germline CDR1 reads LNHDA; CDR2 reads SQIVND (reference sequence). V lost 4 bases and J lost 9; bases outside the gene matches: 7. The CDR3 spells CASSRLAGDSSEQFF. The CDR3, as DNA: TGTGCCAGTAGTAGACTAGCGGGGGACAGCAGTGAGCAGTTCTTC. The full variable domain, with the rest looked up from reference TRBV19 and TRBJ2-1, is DGGITQSPKYLFRKEGQNVTLSCEQNLNHDAMYWYRQDPGQGLRLIYYSQIVNDFQKGDIAEGYSVSREKKESFPLTVTSAQKNPTAFYLCASSRLAGDSSEQFFGPGTRLTVL.

The CDR3 bases are TGTGCCAGCAGTACAGCGGGGGGCAATCAGCCCCAGCATTTT. Its translation is CASSTAGGNQPQHF. The chain employs TRBV7-9 and TRBJ1-5; D is possibly TRBD1 (5 bases). The length of the CDR3 is 14 residues. Deletions cut 6 bases from V and 2 bases from J, with 11 bases between. Looked up from germline, CDR1 is SEHNR and CDR2 is FQNEAQ (reference sequence).